This T cell receptor beta chain was captured in a study of T-cell memory formation after mild COVID-19. Notes on the study in general: Several responding clones turned up in pre-infection memory, indicating that cross-reactive memory may have taken part. The main location of contracting CD4+ clones was CM and EM, and that of contracting CD8+ clones was EMRA. Balance between CD4 and CD8 was seen in clones contracting day 15 to 85, and a CD4+ lean was seen in later expanders.

This clonotype was observed once. The antigen remains undetermined. TCR alpha and TCR beta cDNA libraries carrying sample barcodes and UMIs came from 5'RACE with constant-segment primers. One entry per CDR3 protein results from TCRdb running MiXCR on the 5' RACE reads. The data show around 370,000 distinct CDR3 sequences, 20% to 25% seen once. The CDR3 is 12 amino acids. Germline CDR1 is KGHDR and CDR2 is SFDVKD. Trimming removed 4 bases from V and 6 bases from J, with 8 bases in between. Sequencing was done on a sample of PBMCs or a T cell subset sorted from them (not recorded which). The rearrangement joins TRBV24-1 to TRBJ1-2; no firm D call. This sequence was found in an adult woman who had mild COVID-19 (a few samples of this study predate the infection). Cell type and time point are not known. DNA of the CDR3: TGTGCCACCAGTGAACAGAGGGATGGCTACACCTTC. Protein: CATSEQRDGYTF.